This record concerns one T cell receptor beta chain sequence. Antigen unknown. This entry comes from a study of radiotherapy plus CTLA-4 blockade in lung cancer. Study results and caveats: Subsequent to radiotherapy plus ipilimumab, tumor-derived TCR clones underwent expansion in blood. Early blood T cell clone dynamics, with interferon-beta, were reported to best predict response.

Germline assignment: CDR1 MNHNS and CDR2 SASEGT. V dropped 2 bases and J dropped 5; count of bases not matched to a gene: 6. CDR3 length equals 15 residues. The data were produced by immunoSEQ multiplex PCR, yet TCRdb's version contains in-frame clones alone and is incomplete. The sample yields about 110,000 clones, about 85% seen once. The TCR was taken from a human donor with non-small cell lung cancer that progressed on radiotherapy plus ipilimumab. Some clones in this sample may be carry-over from other donors' samples. Here the sequenced sample was peripheral blood, taken from a patient treated with radiotherapy plus ipilimumab. This chain links TRBV6-1 with TRBJ1-2; 9 nucleotides agree with TRBD1. CDR3 sequence reads: CASSERETGGYGYTF. The CDR3 bases are TGTGCCAGCAGTGAAAGAGAGACAGGGGGATATGGCTACACCTTC.